This record looks at one TCR beta chain sequence and its context. Authors' methods: Nucleated cell number was recorded as an estimate derived from reference gene primer amplification. The assay was immunoSEQ multiplex PCR, and TCRdb's table has in-frame clones only and misses some. V and J calls and clone size are copied from that table; D and trimming were computed from the DNA. The sample holds about 110,000 clones, over 80% seen once. The sample originates from a study of blood T cell repertoires in COVID-19. Study details: PBMCs, B-cell-depleted T cells, or T cells were the source of the cDNA or gDNA that made up the material.

CDR3 length: 17 amino acids. Germline loops: CDR1 MDHEN, CDR2 SYDVKM. V dropped 4 bases and J dropped 4; count of bases not matched to a gene: 9. The receptor comes from a woman in her seventies with acute or convalescent COVID-19. Input material: peripheral blood. V is TRBV28 and J is TRBJ2-2; 10 bases are shared with TRBD2. The CDR3 region is CASSSLAGVGGTGELFF. The CDR3 nucleotides are TGTGCCAGCAGTTCCCTAGCGGGAGTTGGGGGCACCGGGGAGCTGTTTTTT. Full variable domain (remainder filled in from reference TRBV28 and TRBJ2-2): DVKVTQSSRYLVKRTGEKVFLECVQDMDHENMFWYRQDPGLGLRLIYFSYDVKMKEKGDIPEGYSVSREKKERFSLILESASTNQTSMYLCASSSLAGVGGTGELFFGEGSRLTVL.